This TCR beta chain appears in the sequencing data of a study of blood T cell repertoires in COVID-19. About the study: Donors in the United States, Italy and Spain gave samples during acute or convalescent COVID-19. The analysed material was cDNA or gDNA that came from T cells, B-cell-depleted T cells, or PBMCs.

Germline CDR1 and CDR2: MGHRA and YSYEKL. The CDR3 consists of 14 residues. V was shortened by 1 base and J by 6 bases, with 10 bases between the two germline ends. Study processing details: Amplification from reference gene primers served as the basis for estimated nucleated cell counts. Some clones are missing from TCRdb's copy, which holds only in-frame ones; the method was immunoSEQ multiplex PCR. V, J and clone size derive from that table, while D and trimming were established from the DNA sequence. Of about 62,000 clones detected, just under 95% appear once; the ten largest clones hold roughly 5.2%.

The chain combines TRBV4-1 with TRBJ2-1, with D possibly TRBD2 on 6 matching bases. The receptor comes from a human donor in a cohort sampled during active COVID-19. The specimen sequenced was peripheral blood. CDR3 DNA sequence: TGCGCCAGCAGCCAAGTATCTAGCGTCAATGAGCAGTTCTTC. It encodes CASSQVSSVNEQFF.